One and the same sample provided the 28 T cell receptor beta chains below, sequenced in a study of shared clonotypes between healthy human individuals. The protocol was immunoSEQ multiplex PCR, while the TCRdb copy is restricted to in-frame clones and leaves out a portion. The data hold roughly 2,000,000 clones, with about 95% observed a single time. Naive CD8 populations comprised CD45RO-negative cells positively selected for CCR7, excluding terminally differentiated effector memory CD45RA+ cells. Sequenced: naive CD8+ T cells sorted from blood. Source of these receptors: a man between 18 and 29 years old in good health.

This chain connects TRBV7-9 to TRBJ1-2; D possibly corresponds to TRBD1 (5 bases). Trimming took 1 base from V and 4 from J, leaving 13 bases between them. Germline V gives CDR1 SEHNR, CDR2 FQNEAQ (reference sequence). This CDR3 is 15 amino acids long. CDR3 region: CASSLVTATTYGYTF. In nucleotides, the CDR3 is TGTGCCAGCAGCTTAGTGACAGCCACAACCTATGGCTACACCTTC.

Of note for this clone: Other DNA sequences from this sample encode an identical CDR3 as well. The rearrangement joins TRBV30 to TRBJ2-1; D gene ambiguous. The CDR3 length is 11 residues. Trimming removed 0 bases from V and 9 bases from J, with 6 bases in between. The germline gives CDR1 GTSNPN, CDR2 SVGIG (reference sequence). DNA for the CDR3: TGTGCCTGGAGTGTGGGTGGTGAGCAGTTCTTC. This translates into CAWSVGGEQFF.

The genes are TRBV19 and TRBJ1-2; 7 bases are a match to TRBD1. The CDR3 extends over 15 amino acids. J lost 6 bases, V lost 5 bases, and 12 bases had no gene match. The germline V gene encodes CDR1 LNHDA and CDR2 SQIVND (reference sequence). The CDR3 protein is CASSPIPGTANGYTF. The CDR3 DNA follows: TGTGCCAGTAGTCCAATCCCGGGGACAGCCAATGGCTACACCTTC.

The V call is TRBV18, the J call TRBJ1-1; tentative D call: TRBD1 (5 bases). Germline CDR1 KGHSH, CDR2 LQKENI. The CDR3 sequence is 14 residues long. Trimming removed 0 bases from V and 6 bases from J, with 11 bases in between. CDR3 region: CASSPPPVGAEAFF. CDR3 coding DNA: TGTGCCAGCTCACCACCCCCTGTGGGGGCTGAAGCTTTCTTT.

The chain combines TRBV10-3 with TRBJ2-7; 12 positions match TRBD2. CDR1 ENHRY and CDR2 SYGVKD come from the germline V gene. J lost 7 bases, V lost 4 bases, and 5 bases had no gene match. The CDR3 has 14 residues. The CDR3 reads CAISGSSGRDEQYF. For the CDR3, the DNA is TGTGCCATCAGTGGGTCTAGCGGGAGGGATGAGCAGTACTTC.

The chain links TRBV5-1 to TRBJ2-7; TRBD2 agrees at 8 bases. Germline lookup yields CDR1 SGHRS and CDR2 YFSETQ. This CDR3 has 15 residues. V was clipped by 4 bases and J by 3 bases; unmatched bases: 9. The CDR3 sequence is CASSIGASGSYEQYF. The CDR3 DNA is TGCGCCAGCAGCATCGGCGCGAGCGGGAGCTACGAGCAGTACTTC. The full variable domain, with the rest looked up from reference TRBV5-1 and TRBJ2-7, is KAGVTQTPRYLIKTRGQQVTLSCSPISGHRSVSWYQQTPGQGLQFLFEYFSETQRNKGNFPGRFSGRQFSNSRSEMNVSTLELGDSALYLCASSIGASGSYEQYFGPGTRLTVT.

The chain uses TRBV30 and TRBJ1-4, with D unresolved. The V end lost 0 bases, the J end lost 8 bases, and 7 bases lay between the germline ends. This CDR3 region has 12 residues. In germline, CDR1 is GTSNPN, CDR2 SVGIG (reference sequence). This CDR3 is CAWSVGQEKLFF. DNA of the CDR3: TGTGCCTGGAGTGTAGGGCAGGAAAAACTGTTTTTT.

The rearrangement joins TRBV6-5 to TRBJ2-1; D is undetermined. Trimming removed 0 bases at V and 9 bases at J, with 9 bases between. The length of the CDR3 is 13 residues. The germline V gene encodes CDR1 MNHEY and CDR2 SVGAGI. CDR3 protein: CASSYSIGFEQFF. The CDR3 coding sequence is TGTGCCAGCAGTTACTCGATAGGGTTTGAGCAGTTCTTC.

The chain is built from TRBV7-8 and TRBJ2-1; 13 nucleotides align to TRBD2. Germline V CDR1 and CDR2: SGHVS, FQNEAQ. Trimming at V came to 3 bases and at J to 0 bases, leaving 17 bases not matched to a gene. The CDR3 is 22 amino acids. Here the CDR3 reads CASSFIDVRTSGSDFSYNEQFF. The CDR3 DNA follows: TGTGCCAGCAGCTTCATAGACGTTCGGACTAGCGGGAGCGATTTCTCCTACAATGAGCAGTTCTTC. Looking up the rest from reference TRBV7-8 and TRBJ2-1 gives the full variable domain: GAGVSQSPRYKVAKRGQDVALRCDPISGHVSLFWYQQALGQGPEFLTYFQNEAQLDKSGLPSDRFFAERPEGSVSTLKIQRTQQEDSAVYLCASSFIDVRTSGSDFSYNEQFFGPGTRLTVL.

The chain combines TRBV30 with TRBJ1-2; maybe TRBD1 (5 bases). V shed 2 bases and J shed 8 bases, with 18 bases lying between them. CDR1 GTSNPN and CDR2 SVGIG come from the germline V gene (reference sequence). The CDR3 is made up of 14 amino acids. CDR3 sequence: CAWSYMRGGTGYTF. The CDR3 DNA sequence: TGTGCCTGGAGTTACATGCGGGGGGGTACGGGCTACACCTTC.

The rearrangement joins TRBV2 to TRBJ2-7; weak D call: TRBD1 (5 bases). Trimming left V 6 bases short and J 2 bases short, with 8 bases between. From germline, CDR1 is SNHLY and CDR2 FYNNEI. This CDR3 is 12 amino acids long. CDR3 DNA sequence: TGTGCCAGCAGGAGCAGGGCCTACGAGCAGTACTTC. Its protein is CASRSRAYEQYF. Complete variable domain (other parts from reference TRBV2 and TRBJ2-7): EPEVTQTPSHQVTQMGQEVILRCVPISNHLYFYWYRQILGQKVEFLVSFYNNEISEKSEIFDDQFSVERPDGSNFTLKIRSTKLEDSAMYFCASRSRAYEQYFGPGTRLTVT.

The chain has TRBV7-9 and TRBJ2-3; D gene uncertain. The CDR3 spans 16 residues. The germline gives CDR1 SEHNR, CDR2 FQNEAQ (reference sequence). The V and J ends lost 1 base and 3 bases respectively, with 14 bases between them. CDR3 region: CASSLEGMVWTDTQYF. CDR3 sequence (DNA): TGTGCCAGCAGCTTAGAAGGGATGGTCTGGACAGATACGCAGTATTTT. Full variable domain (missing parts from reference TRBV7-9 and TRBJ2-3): DTGVSQNPRHKITKRGQNVTFRCDPISEHNRLYWYRQTLGQGPEFLTYFQNEAQLEKSRLLSDRFSAERPKGSFSTLEIQRTEQGDSAMYLCASSLEGMVWTDTQYFGPGTRLTVL.

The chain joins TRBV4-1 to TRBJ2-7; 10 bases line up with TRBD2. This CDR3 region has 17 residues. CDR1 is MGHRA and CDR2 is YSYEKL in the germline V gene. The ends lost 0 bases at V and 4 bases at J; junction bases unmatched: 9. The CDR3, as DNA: TGCGCCAGCAGCCAAGAAACCACTAGCGGGATTAAGTACGAGCAGTACTTC. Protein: CASSQETTSGIKYEQYF.

The CDR3 bases are TGTGCCAGCAGCCCTGGGACTAGCGGGCTCTTCACAGATACGCAGTATTTT. Protein: CASSPGTSGLFTDTQYF. V and J are TRBV7-9 and TRBJ2-3, with 12 bases matching TRBD2. Germline lookup yields CDR1 SEHNR and CDR2 FQNEAQ (reference sequence). The CDR3 has 17 residues. Unmatched junction bases numbered 8, after V lost 5 bases and J lost 2 bases.

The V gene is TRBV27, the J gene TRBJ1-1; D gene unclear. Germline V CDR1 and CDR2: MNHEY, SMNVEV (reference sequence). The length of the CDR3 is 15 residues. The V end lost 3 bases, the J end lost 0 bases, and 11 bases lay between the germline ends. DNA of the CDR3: TGTGCCAGCAGTTTTTTAGGAGGACTGAACACTGAAGCTTTCTTT. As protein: CASSFLGGLNTEAFF.

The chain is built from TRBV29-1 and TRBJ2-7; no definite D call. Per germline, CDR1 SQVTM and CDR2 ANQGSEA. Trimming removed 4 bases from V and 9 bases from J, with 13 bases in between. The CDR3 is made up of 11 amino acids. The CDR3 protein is CSVATNFGQYF. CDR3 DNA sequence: TGCAGCGTTGCCACCAATTTTGGGCAGTACTTC.

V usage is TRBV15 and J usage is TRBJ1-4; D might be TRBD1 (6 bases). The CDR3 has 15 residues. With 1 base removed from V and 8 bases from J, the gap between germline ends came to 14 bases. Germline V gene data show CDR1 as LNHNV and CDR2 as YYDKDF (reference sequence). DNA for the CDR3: TGTGCCACCAGCAGAGTAAGAGGGGGTAGCGAAAAACTGTTTTTT. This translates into CATSRVRGGSEKLFF. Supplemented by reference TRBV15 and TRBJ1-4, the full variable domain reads DAMVIQNPRYQVTQFGKPVTLSCSQTLNHNVMYWYQQKSSQAPKLLFHYYDKDFNNEADTPDNFQSRRPNTSFCFLDIRSPGLGDTAMYLCATSRVRGGSEKLFFGSGTQLSVL.

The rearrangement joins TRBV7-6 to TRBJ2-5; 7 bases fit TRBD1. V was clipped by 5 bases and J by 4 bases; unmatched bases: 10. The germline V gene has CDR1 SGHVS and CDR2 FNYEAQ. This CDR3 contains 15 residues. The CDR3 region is CASSLRQGLGETQYF. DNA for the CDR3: TGTGCCAGCAGCCTTCGACAGGGTTTGGGAGAGACCCAGTACTTC.

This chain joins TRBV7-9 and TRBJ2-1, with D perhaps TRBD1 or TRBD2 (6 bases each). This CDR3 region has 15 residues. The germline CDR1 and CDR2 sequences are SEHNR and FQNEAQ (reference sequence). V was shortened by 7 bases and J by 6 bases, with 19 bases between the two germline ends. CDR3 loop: CASTPGDTPTNEQFF. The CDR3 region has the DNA TGTGCCAGCACTCCGGGGGACACTCCTACCAATGAGCAGTTCTTC.

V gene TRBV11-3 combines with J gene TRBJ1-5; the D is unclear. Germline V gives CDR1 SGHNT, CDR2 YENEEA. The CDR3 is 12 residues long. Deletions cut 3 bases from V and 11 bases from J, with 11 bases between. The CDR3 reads CASSLPGGAQHF. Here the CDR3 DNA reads TGTGCCAGCAGCTTGCCCGGCGGGGCCCAGCATTTT. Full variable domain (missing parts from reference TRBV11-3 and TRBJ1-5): EAGVVQSPRYKIIEKKQPVAFWCNPISGHNTLYWYLQNLGQGPELLIRYENEEAVDDSQLPKDRFSAERLKGVDSTLKIQPAELGDSAVYLCASSLPGGAQHFGDGTRLSIL.

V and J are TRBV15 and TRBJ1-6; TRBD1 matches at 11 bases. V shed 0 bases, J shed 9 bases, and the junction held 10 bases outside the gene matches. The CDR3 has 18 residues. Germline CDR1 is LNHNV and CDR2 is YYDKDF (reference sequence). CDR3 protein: CATSRDRRTGGTSSPLHF. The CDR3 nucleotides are TGTGCCACCAGCAGAGATCGAAGGACAGGGGGCACTAGTTCACCCCTCCACTTT.

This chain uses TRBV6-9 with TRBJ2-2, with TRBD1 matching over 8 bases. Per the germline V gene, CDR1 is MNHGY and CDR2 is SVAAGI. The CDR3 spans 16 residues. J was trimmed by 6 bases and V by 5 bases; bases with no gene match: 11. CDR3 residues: CASSRPDREEPGELFF. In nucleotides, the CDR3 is TGTGCCAGCAGTCGCCCGGACAGGGAAGAACCCGGGGAGCTGTTTTTT.

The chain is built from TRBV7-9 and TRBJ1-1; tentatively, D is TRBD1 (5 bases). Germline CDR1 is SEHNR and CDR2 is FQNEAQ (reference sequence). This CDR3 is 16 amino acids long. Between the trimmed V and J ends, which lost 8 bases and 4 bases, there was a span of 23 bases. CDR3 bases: TGTGCCAGCTCAAGGGGTGGGGAGTTGAGGGCCACTGAAGCTTTCTTT. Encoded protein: CASSRGGELRATEAFF.

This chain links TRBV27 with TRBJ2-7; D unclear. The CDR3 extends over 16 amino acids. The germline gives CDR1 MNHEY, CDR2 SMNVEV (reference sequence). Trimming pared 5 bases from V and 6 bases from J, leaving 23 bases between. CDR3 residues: CASSPLPRDTPREQYF. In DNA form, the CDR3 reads TGTGCCAGCAGTCCGCTACCACGAGACACCCCCCGCGAGCAGTACTTC.

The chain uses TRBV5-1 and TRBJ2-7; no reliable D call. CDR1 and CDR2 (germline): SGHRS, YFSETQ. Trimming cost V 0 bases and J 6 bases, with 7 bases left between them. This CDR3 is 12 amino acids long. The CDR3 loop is CASSLDASEQYF. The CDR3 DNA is TGCGCCAGCAGCTTGGACGCGTCCGAGCAGTACTTC.

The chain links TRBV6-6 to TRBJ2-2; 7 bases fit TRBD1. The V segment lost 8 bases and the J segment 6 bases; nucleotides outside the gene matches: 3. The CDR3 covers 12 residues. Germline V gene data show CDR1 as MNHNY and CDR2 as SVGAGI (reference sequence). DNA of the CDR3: TGTGCCAGCGAGGGGGCTTCCGGGGAGCTGTTTTTT. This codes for CASEGASGELFF.

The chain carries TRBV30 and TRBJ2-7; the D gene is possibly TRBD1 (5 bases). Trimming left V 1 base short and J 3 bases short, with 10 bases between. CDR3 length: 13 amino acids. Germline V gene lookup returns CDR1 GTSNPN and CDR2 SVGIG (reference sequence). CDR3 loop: CAWSDLQGYEQYF. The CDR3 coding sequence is TGTGCCTGGAGTGACCTTCAGGGCTACGAGCAGTACTTC.

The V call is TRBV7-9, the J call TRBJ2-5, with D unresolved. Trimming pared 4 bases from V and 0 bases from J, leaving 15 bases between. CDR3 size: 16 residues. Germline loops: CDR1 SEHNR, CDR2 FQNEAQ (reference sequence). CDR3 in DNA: TGTGCCAGCAGCTCACCAAGGGCACAACACCAAGAGACCCAGTACTTC. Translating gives CASSSPRAQHQETQYF.